This T cell receptor beta chain was recorded in a study of T cells in localized non-small cell lung cancer. Germline V lookup: CDR1 SGDLS, CDR2 YYNGEE. Trimming left V 5 bases short and J 10 bases short, with 18 bases between. This CDR3 has 13 amino acids. The repertoire was sequenced with immunoSEQ multiplex PCR; TCRdb's copy has only in-frame clones and lacks some. Seen here are 2,500 to 3,500 clones, about 24% observed once, and the top ten hold approximately 5%. The material sequenced was lung tumor tissue, taken before any cancer treatment. The V call is TRBV9, the J call TRBJ1-2, with D hard to call. The TCR comes from a female donor over 55 with stage I lung adenocarcinoma. The CDR3 DNA follows: TGTGCCAGCAGTGGTATGGGAGAGACGTACTACACCTTC. Translated, it gives CASSGMGETYYTF.